This TCR beta chain is from a study of T cells expressing NK-cell markers. It was by 5'RACE template switching with UMIs that TCR beta cDNA was made. TCRdb re-called the 5' RACE reads; every CDR3 protein appears as one record, without DNA. The sample has 500,000 to 700,000 distinct CDR3 sequences, and its top ten clones hold less than 4.5%. The CDR3 contains 17 residues. Germline loops: CDR1 SGHDT, CDR2 YYEEEE. The V call is TRBV5-6, the J call TRBJ2-1; TCRdb's D call, TRBD2, is unchecked because there is no DNA. Sequencing used blood T cells: a sorted CD56 or NKG2C T cell subset, CD4+ or CD8+ T cells, or bulk PBMC T cells (not recorded which). This sequence was found in a man aged 18 to 29 in good health. The CDR3 spells CASSLGTSGRPYNEQFF. Supplemented by reference TRBV5-6 and TRBJ2-1, the full variable domain reads DAGVTQSPTHLIKTRGQQVTLRCSPKSGHDTVSWYQQALGQGPQFIFQYYEEEERQRGNFPDRFSGHQFPNYSSELNVNALLLGDSALYLCASSLGTSGRPYNEQFFGPGTRLTVL.